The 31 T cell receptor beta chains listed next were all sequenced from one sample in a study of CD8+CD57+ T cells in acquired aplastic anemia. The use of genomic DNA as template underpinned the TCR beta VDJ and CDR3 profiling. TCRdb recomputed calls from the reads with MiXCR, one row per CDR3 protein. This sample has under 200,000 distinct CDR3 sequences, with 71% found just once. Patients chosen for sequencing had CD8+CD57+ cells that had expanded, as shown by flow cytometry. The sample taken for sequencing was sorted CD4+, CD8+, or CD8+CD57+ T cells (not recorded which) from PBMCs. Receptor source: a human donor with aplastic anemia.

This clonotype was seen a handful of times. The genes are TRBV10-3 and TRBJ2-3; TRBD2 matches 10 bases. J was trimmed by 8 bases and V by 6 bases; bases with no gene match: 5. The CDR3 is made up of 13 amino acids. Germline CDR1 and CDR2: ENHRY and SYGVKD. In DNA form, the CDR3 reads TGTGCCATCAGAGGACCTAGCGGGAGTACGCAGTATTTT. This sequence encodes CAIRGPSGSTQYF.

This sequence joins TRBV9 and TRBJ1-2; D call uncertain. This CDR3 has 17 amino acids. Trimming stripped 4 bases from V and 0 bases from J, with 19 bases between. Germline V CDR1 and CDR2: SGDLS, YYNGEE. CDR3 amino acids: CASSQFPGRYPNYGYTF. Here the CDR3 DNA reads TGTGCCAGCAGCCAGTTCCCCGGACGGTACCCTAACTATGGCTACACCTTC.

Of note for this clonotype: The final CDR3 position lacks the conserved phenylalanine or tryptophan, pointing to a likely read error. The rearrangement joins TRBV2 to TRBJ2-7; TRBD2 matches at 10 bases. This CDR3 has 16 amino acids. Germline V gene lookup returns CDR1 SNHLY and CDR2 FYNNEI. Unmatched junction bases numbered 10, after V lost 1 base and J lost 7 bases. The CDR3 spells CASSEGGASGSKEQYL. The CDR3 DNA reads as TGTGCCAGCAGTGAAGGGGGGGCTAGCGGGAGCAAGGAGCAGTACTTA.

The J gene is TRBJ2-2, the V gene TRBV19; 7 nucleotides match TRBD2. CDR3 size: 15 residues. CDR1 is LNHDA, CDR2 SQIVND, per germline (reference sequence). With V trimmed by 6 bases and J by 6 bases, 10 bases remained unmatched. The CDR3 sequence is CASRKRDGGSGELFF. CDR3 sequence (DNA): TGTGCCAGTAGGAAGCGGGATGGAGGCTCCGGGGAGCTGTTTTTT. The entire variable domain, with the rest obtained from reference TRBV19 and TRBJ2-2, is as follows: DGGITQSPKYLFRKEGQNVTLSCEQNLNHDAMYWYRQDPGQGLRLIYYSQIVNDFQKGDIAEGYSVSREKKESFPLTVTSAQKNPTAFYLCASRKRDGGSGELFFGEGSRLTVL.

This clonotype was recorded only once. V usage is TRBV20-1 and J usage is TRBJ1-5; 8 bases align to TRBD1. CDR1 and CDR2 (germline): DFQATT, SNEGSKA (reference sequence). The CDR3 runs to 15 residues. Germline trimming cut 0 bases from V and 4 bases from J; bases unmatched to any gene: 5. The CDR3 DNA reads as TGCAGTGCTAGAGAAGGCAGGGGGCAAAATCAGCCCCAGCATTTT. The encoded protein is CSAREGRGQNQPQHF.

The DNA of the CDR3 is TGTGCCAGCAGCGTCGATAACAATGAGCAGTTCTTC. It translates to CASSVDNNEQFF. The V gene is TRBV9, the J gene TRBJ2-1, with D unresolved. Trimming cost V 2 bases and J 5 bases, with 5 bases left between them. Germline lookup yields CDR1 SGDLS and CDR2 YYNGEE. This CDR3 has 12 residues.

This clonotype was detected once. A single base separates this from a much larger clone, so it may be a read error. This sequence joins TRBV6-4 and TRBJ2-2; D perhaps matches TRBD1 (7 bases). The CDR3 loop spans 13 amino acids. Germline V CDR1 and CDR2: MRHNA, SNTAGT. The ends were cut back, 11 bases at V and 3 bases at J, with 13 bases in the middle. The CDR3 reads CARGTADTGELFF. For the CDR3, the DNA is TGTGCCCGCGGGACAGCCGACACCGGGGAGCTGTTTTTT.

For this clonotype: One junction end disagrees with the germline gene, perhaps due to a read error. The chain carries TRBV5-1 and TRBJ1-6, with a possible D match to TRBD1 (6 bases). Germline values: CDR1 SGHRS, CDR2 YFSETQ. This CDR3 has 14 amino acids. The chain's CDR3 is CASSVGGSGSPLHF. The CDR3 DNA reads TGTGCCAGCAGCGTAGGGGGGTCAGGATCACCCCTCCACTTT.

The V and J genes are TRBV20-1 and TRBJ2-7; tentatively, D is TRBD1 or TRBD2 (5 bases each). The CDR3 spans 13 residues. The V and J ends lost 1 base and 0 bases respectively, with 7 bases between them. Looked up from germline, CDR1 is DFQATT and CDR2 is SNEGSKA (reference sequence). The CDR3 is CSARGGYSYEQYF. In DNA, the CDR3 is TGCAGTGCTAGAGGGGGGTACTCCTACGAGCAGTACTTC.

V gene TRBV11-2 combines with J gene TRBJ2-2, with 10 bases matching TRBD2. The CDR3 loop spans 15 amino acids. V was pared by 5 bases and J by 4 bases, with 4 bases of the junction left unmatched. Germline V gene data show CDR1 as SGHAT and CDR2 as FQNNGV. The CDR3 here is CASSLLAGGTGELFF. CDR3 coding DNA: TGTGCCAGCAGCCTATTAGCGGGAGGCACCGGGGAGCTGTTTTTT. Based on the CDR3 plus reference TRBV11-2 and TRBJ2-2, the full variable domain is EAGVAQSPRYKIIEKRQSVAFWCNPISGHATLYWYQQILGQGPKLLIQFQNNGVVDDSQLPKDRFSAERLKGVDSTLKIQPAKLEDSAVYLCASSLLAGGTGELFFGEGSRLTVL.

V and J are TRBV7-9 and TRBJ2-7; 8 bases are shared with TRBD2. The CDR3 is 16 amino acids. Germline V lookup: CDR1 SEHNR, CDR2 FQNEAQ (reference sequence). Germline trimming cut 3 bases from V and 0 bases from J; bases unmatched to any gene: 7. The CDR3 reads CASSLALAESSYEQYF. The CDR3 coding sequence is TGTGCCAGCAGCTTGGCACTAGCGGAGAGCTCCTACGAGCAGTACTTC.

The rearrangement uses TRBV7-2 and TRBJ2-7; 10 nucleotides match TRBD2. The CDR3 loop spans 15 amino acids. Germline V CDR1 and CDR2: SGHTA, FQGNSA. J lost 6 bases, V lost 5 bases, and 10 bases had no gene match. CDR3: CASSPRAGGPSEQYF. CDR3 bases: TGTGCCAGCAGCCCAAGAGCGGGAGGGCCTTCCGAGCAGTACTTC.

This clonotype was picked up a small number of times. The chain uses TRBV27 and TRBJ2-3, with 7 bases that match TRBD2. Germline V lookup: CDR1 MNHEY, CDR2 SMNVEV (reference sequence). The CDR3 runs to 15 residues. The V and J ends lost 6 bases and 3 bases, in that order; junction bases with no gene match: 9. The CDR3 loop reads CASSPLTSTTDTQYF. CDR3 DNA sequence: TGTGCCAGCAGCCCTTTGACTAGCACAACAGATACGCAGTATTTT.

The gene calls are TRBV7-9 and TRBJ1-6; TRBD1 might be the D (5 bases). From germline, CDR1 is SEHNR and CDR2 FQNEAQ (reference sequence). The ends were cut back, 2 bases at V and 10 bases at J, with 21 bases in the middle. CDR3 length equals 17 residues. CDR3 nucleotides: TGTGCCAGCAGCTTAAATTTTCCGGGGACCCTGAGCTCACCCCTCCACTTT. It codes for CASSLNFPGTLSSPLHF.

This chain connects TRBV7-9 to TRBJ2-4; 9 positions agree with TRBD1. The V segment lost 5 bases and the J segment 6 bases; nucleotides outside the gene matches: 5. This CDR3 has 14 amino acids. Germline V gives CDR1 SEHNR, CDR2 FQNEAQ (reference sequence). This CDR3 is CASSHRGQGNIQYF. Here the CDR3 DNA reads TGTGCCAGCAGCCATAGGGGACAGGGAAACATTCAGTACTTC.

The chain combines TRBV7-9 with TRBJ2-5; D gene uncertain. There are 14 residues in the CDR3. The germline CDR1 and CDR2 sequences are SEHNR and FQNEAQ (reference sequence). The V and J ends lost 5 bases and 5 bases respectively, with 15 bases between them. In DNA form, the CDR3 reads TGTGCCAGCAGCACGAATTCAGATTGGGAGACCCAGTACTTC. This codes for CASSTNSDWETQYF.

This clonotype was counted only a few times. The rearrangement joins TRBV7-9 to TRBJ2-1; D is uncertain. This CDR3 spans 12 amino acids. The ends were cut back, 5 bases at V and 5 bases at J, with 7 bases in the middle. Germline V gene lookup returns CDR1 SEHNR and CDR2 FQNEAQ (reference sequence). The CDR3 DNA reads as TGTGCCAGCAGCCCATGGGACAATGAGCAGTTCTTC. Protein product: CASSPWDNEQFF.

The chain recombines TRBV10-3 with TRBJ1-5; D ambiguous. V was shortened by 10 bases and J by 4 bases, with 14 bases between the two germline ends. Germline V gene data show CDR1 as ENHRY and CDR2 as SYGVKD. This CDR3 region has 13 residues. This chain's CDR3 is CASSLVENQPQHF. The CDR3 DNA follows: TGTGCCAGCAGCCTAGTCGAAAATCAGCCCCAGCATTTT.

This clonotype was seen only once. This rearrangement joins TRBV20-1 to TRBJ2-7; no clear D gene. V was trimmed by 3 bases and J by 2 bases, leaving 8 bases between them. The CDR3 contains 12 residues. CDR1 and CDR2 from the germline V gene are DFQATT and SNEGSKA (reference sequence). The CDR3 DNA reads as TGCAGTGCTAGCGACACACCCTACGAGCAGTACTTC. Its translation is CSASDTPYEQYF.

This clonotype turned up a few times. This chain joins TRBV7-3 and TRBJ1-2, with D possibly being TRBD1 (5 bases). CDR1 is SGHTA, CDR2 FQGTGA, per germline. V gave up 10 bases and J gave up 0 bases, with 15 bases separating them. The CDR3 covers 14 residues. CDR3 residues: CATGVGGPNYGYTF. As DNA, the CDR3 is TGTGCCACCGGGGTCGGGGGACCTAACTATGGCTACACCTTC.

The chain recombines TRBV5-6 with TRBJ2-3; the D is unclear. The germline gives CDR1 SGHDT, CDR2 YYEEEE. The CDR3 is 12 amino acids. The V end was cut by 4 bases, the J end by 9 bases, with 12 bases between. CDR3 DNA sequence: TGTGCCAGCAGCGTGGGTCTCGCGACGCAGTATTTT. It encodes CASSVGLATQYF.

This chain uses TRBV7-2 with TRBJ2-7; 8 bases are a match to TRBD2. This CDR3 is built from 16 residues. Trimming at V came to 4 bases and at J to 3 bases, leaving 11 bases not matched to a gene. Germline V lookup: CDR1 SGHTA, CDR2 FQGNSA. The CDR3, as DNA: TGTGCCAGCAGCTCCCAATGGGGACTAGGGGTCTACGAGCAGTACTTC. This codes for CASSSQWGLGVYEQYF.

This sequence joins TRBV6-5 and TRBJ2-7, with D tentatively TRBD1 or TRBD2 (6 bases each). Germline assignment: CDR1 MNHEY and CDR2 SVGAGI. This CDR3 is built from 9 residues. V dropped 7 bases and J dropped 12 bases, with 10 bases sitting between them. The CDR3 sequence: CASKGGGYF. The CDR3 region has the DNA TGTGCCAGCAAGGGGGGAGGGTACTTC.

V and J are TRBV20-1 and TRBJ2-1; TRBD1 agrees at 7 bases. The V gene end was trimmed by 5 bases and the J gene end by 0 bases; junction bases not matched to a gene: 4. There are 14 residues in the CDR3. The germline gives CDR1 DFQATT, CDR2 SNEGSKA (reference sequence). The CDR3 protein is CSARQGSSYNEQFF. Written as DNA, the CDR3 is TGCAGTGCTCGACAGGGAAGCTCCTACAATGAGCAGTTCTTC.

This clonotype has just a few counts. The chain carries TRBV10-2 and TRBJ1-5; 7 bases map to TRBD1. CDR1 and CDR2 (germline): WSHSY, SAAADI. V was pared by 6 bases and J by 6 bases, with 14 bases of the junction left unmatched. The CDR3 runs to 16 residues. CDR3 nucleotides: TGCGCCAGCAGCGATAAACAGGGGCTGGTGGGTCAGCCCCAGCATTTT. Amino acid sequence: CASSDKQGLVGQPQHF.

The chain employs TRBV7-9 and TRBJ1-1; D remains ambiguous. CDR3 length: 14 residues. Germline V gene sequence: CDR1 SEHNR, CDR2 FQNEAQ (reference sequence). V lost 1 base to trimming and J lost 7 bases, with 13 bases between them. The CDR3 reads CASSLGYSRVEAFF. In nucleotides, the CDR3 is TGTGCCAGCAGCTTAGGGTATTCCAGAGTTGAAGCTTTCTTT.

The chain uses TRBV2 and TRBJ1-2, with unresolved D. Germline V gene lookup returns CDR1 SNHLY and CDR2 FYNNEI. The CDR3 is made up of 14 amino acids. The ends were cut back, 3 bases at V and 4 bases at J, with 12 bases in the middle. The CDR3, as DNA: TGTGCCAGCAGTGAGGAGAGCAAAGTCTATGGCTACACCTTC. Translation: CASSEESKVYGYTF.

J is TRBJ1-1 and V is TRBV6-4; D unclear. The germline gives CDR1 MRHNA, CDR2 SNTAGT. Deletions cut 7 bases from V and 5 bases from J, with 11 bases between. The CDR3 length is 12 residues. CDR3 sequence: CASKNPETEAFF. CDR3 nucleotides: TGTGCCAGCAAAAATCCAGAGACTGAAGCTTTCTTT.

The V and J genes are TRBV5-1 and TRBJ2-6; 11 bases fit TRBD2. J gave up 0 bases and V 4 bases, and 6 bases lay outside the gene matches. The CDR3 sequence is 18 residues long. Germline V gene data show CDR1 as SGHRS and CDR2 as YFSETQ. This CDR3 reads CASSALAGDLSGANVLTF. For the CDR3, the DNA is TGCGCCAGCAGCGCACTAGCGGGAGACCTCTCTGGGGCCAACGTCCTGACTTTC.

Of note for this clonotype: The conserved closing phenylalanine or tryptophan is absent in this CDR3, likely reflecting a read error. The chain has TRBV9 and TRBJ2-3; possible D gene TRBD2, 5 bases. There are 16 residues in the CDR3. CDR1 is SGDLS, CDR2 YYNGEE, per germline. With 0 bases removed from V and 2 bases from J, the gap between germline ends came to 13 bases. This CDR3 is CASSVDYGLTTDTQYL. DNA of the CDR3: TGTGCCAGCAGCGTAGATTATGGACTGACCACAGATACGCAGTATCTT.

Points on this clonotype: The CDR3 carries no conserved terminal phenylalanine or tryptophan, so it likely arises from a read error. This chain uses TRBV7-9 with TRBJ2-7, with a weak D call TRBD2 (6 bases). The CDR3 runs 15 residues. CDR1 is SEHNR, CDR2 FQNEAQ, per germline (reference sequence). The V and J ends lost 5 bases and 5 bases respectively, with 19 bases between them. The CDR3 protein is CASSPRRVGFDEQYL. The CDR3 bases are TGTGCCAGCAGCCCTAGGAGGGTTGGTTTCGACGAGCAGTACCTC.